The subject of this entry is one T cell receptor (beta chain). The target antigen is unknown. This specimen belongs to a study of shared clonotypes between healthy human individuals. Study observations and caveats: Four donors had around 5% of their naive CD4 clonotypes in common. Investigators expected sequencing depth to affect clonotype sharing among donors. Non-shared clonotypes had lower generation probabilities than clonotypes shared by all four sorted-subset donors.

V lost 0 bases, J lost 10 bases, and 18 bases lay in between. Germline CDR1 is SGHDN and CDR2 is FVKESK. The CDR3 loop spans 15 amino acids. Clones were read by immunoSEQ multiplex PCR, and TCRdb kept only the in-frame ones, dropping some. This table has roughly 2.2 million clones, just over 90% appearing once. This TCR was recovered from a man aged 18-30 years in good health. Some clones in this sample may be carry-over from other donors' samples. V usage is TRBV14 and J usage is TRBJ1-2; the D is unclear. Input material: naive CD4+ T cells from PBMCs. Subset of the sample: CD45RA+ positively selected. The CDR3, as DNA: TGTGCCAGCAGCCAAGATTTAAGGAGTCCCAGAGACTACACCTTC. This translates into CASSQDLRSPRDYTF.